These T cell receptor beta chains were read from a single sample in a study of human T cells and chemical hapten exposure. TCRdb re-called the RACE reads with MiXCR, one entry per CDR3 protein. Of 100,000 to 150,000 distinct CDR3 sequences listed, approximately 9% are singletons. Sequencing was carried out using whole blood. All receptors derive from a male donor in good health. Some clones in this sample may be carry-over from other donors' samples. CDR3s include the opening cysteine and the closing phenylalanine or tryptophan. Each record gives: clone size, J gene, V gene, D gene, CDR3 DNA, CDR3 protein. A D gene is named only where the DNA matches it firmly. Size is omitted from some rows. Given values are once, few, many or a class for expanded clones.

size: -; J: TRBJ1-6; V: TRBV7-2; D: TRBD1; DNA: TGTGCCAGCTTCCCGGACAGGATATTTAATTCACCCCTCCACTTT; CDR3: CASFPDRIFNSPLHF
size: -; J: TRBJ2-1; V: TRBV12-3/TRBV12-4; D: -; DNA: TGTGCCAGCAGTGTACGGAGGAATGAGCAGTTCTTC; CDR3: CASSVRRNEQFF
size: many; J: TRBJ2-1; V: TRBV29-1; D: TRBD2; DNA: TGCAGCGTTCGATCCCCAGCGGGAGTTTTCTTC; CDR3: CSVRSPAGVFF
size: many; J: TRBJ2-7; V: TRBV5-1; D: -; DNA: TGCGCCAGCAGCTTAACGGGGGTCTACGAGCAGTACTTC; CDR3: CASSLTGVYEQYF
size: few; J: TRBJ1-2; V: TRBV29-1; D: -; DNA: TGCAGCGTTGAAGACGAGGGTTGGGGTGGCTACACCTTC; CDR3: CSVEDEGWGGYTF
size: many; J: TRBJ1-5; V: TRBV6-2/TRBV6-3; D: TRBD1; DNA: TGTGCCAGCAAACGGGACAGGACGGAGGGTGCGCCCCAGCATTTT; CDR3: CASKRDRTEGAPQHF
size: many; J: TRBJ2-7; V: TRBV27; D: -; DNA: TGTGCCAGTAAGGACCCCGGGACGGCTTTGTACGAGCAGTACTTC; CDR3: CASKDPGTALYEQYF
size: -; J: TRBJ2-1; V: TRBV5-1; D: TRBD1; DNA: TGCGCCAGCAGTTCAGACAGGGGGCGTCGGTACAATGAGCAGTTCTTC; CDR3: CASSSDRGRRYNEQFF
size: -; J: TRBJ2-7; V: TRBV5-1; D: -; DNA: TGCGCCAGCAGCCCTCGACAGCACTACGAGCAGTACTTC; CDR3: CASSPRQHYEQYF
size: -; J: TRBJ2-1; V: TRBV5-1; D: -; DNA: TGCGCCAGCAGCTTGGACAGGGTCGGTGAGCAGTTCTTC; CDR3: CASSLDRVGEQFF
size: once; J: TRBJ1-6; V: TRBV14; D: -; DNA: TGTGCCAGCAGCCAGGTCTTCTGGGGCCGGGGAGGTTCACCCCTCCACTTT; CDR3: CASSQVFWGRGGSPLHF
size: many; J: TRBJ1-6; V: TRBV4-1; D: TRBD1; DNA: TGCGCCAGCAGCCAAGTGGGGGACAGCAATTCACCCCTCCACTTT; CDR3: CASSQVGDSNSPLHF
size: many; J: TRBJ2-3; V: TRBV18; D: -; DNA: TGTGCCAGCCAGGAGGGGTTGGCAGATACGCAGTATTTT; CDR3: CASQEGLADTQYF
size: -; J: TRBJ2-6; V: TRBV10-3; D: TRBD1; DNA: TGTGCCATCAGTTTCGGGGACAGGGCTGGGGCCAACGTCCTGACTTTC; CDR3: CAISFGDRAGANVLTF
size: many; J: TRBJ1-6; V: TRBV7-6; D: -; DNA: TGTGCCAGCAGCTTAGGTCCGTCCGGGGGCGCCGGGAATTCACCCCTCCACTTT; CDR3: CASSLGPSGGAGNSPLHF
size: -; J: TRBJ1-2; V: TRBV5-1; D: -; DNA: TGCGCCAGCAGCTTGGTTAGAGATGGCTACACCTTC; CDR3: CASSLVRDGYTF
size: few; J: TRBJ1-4; V: TRBV20-1; D: TRBD1; DNA: TGCAGTGCTAGAGACGGACAGGGGCGAAAACTGTTTTTT; CDR3: CSARDGQGRKLFF
size: many; J: TRBJ2-6; V: TRBV7-9; D: -; DNA: TGTGCCAGTGCCCCGTTGCCCCAGAGCTCTGGGGCCAACGTCCTGACTTTC; CDR3: CASAPLPQSSGANVLTF
size: few; J: TRBJ2-3; V: TRBV30; D: TRBD1; DNA: TGTGCCTGGGTGGTGGGGACAGGCCTAACAGATACGCAGTATTTT; CDR3: CAWVVGTGLTDTQYF
size: few; J: TRBJ1-5; V: TRBV29-1; D: -; DNA: TGCAGCGTTGAAGAGGGGGGCGGCAATCAGCCCCAGCATTTT; CDR3: CSVEEGGGNQPQHF
size: few; J: TRBJ2-1; V: TRBV19; D: TRBD2; DNA: TGTGCCAGTTCGGGACTAGTCAATGAGCAGTTCTTC; CDR3: CASSGLVNEQFF
size: many; J: TRBJ1-2; V: TRBV12-3/TRBV12-4; D: TRBD1; DNA: TGTGCCAGCAGTTTACGACAGGGGGGCTATGGCTACACCTTC; CDR3: CASSLRQGGYGYTF
size: -; J: TRBJ1-5; V: TRBV30; D: -; DNA: TGTGTCTGGAGTCCGTCGGTCAGCAATCAGCCCCAGCATTTT; CDR3: CVWSPSVSNQPQHF
size: few; J: TRBJ1-2; V: TRBV29-1; D: TRBD1; DNA: TGCAGCGTTCACCGGGACAGCAACTATGGCTACACCTTC; CDR3: CSVHRDSNYGYTF
size: few; J: TRBJ2-1; V: TRBV27; D: -; DNA: TGTGCCAGCAGACCAACGGACGTTCGGAGCACCTACAATGAGCAGTTCTTC; CDR3: CASRPTDVRSTYNEQFF
size: -; J: TRBJ2-7; V: TRBV5-1; D: -; DNA: TGCGCCAGCTCTTTTGGGGGGTCGGGGGAGCAGTACTTC; CDR3: CASSFGGSGEQYF
size: few; J: TRBJ2-7; V: TRBV15; D: TRBD2; DNA: TGTGCCACCGGGCGGGAGAGCTCCTACGAGCAGTACTTC; CDR3: CATGRESSYEQYF
size: many; J: TRBJ2-7; V: TRBV27; D: -; DNA: TGTGCCAGCAGAACGGGACGCGAGCAGTACTTC; CDR3: CASRTGREQYF